These 26 T cell receptor beta chains were sequenced from one sample in a study of OX40 agonist ivuxolimab in advanced cancers. Sequenced by immunoSEQ multiplex PCR; TCRdb stores in-frame clones only, minus some. This table holds around 40,000 clones, approximately 86% found once. The sample here was CD4+ or CD8+ T cells sorted from blood, taken in a trial of the OX40 agonist ivuxolimab. The receptors were gathered from an adult with an advanced solid tumor such as melanoma, head and neck, liver or kidney cancer.

This clone was counted between two and nine times. V is TRBV5-1 and J is TRBJ2-3; no firm D call. The germline V and J ends were trimmed by 0 bases and 0 bases, with 14 bases remaining between them. From germline, CDR1 is SGHRS and CDR2 YFSETQ. This CDR3 has 17 amino acids. This CDR3 is CASSLDRAVPSTDTQYF. In DNA form, the CDR3 reads TGCGCCAGCAGCTTGGATCGTGCGGTACCTAGCACAGATACGCAGTATTTT.

This chain connects TRBV4-1 to TRBJ1-2; no clear D gene. The CDR3 contains 17 residues. Trimming pared 4 bases from V and 2 bases from J, leaving 20 bases between. Germline CDR1 MGHRA, CDR2 YSYEKL. The DNA for the CDR3 is TGCGCCAGCAGCCTGAAAACCTCAGGCAACTCAAACTATGGCTACACCTTC. This codes for CASSLKTSGNSNYGYTF.

The V and J genes are TRBV27 and TRBJ2-7; perhaps TRBD2 as D (7 bases). Between the trimmed V and J ends, which lost 8 bases and 3 bases, there was a span of 17 bases. CDR3 length: 14 amino acids. Germline CDR1 reads MNHEY; CDR2 reads SMNVEV (reference sequence). CDR3: CASARGGAHYEQYF. DNA of the CDR3: TGTGCCAGCGCGCGAGGGGGGGCTCACTACGAGCAGTACTTC.

The chain is built from TRBV5-1 and TRBJ2-7, with 10 positions matching TRBD2. J lost 3 bases, V lost 2 bases, and 2 bases had no gene match. This CDR3 is 14 amino acids long. Germline V gene sequence: CDR1 SGHRS, CDR2 YFSETQ. CDR3 region: CASSFWTSGYEQYF. As DNA, the CDR3 is TGCGCCAGCAGCTTTTGGACTAGCGGCTACGAGCAGTACTTC.

V and J are TRBV7-9 and TRBJ1-4; 10 bases fit TRBD1. Losses at the gene ends were 5 bases for V and 4 bases for J; bases not matched to a gene: 10. Germline CDR1 reads SEHNR; CDR2 reads FQNEAQ (reference sequence). The CDR3 has 17 residues. CDR3 region: CASSTRDRGHINEKLFF. In DNA, the CDR3 is TGTGCCAGCAGCACCCGGGACAGGGGACACATTAATGAAAAACTGTTTTTT. The full variable domain, rest sourced from reference TRBV7-9 and TRBJ1-4, is DTGVSQNPRHKITKRGQNVTFRCDPISEHNRLYWYRQTLGQGPEFLTYFQNEAQLEKSRLLSDRFSAERPKGSFSTLEIQRTEQGDSAMYLCASSTRDRGHINEKLFFGSGTQLSVL.

The chain carries TRBV6-5 and TRBJ1-2; no clear D. CDR3 length: 15 amino acids. Trimming took off 0 bases at V and 3 bases at J, with 11 bases between the two ends. Germline-derived CDR1 and CDR2 are MNHEY and SVGAGI. The chain's CDR3 is CASSYSSGGYYGYTF. DNA for the CDR3: TGTGCCAGCAGTTACTCGAGCGGAGGGTACTATGGCTACACCTTC.

This clone has a single count. The chain couples TRBV7-8 to TRBJ2-4, with D perhaps given as TRBD1 or TRBD2 (5 bases each). This CDR3 comprises 12 residues. The ends were cut back, 5 bases at V and 7 bases at J, with 9 bases in the middle. Germline values: CDR1 SGHVS, CDR2 FQNEAQ. CDR3 sequence (DNA): TGTGCCAGCAGCCCCGGGACCAACATTCAGTACTTC. Its translation: CASSPGTNIQYF.

In regard to this clone: A junction boundary mismatches the germline segment, possibly from a read error. J is TRBJ2-1 and V is TRBV7-9; 15 nucleotides line up with TRBD2. Germline CDR1 and CDR2: SEHNR and FQNEAQ (reference sequence). CDR3 size: 13 residues. The CDR3 region has the DNA TGTGCCAGCAGCACAGGACTAGCGGGGGGGCCGGTCTTC. Translated: CASSTGLAGGPVF.

The chain employs TRBV29-1 and TRBJ2-7, with TRBD2 identical over 7 bases. Germline CDR1 and CDR2: SQVTM and ANQGSEA. Trimming removed 6 bases from V and 0 bases from J; junction bases left unmatched: 5. This CDR3 has 13 amino acids. The CDR3 spells CSVLAEGSYEQYF. The CDR3 DNA reads TGCAGCGTCCTAGCGGAAGGCTCCTACGAGCAGTACTTC.

V and J are TRBV6-5 and TRBJ1-1, with 7 bases lining up with TRBD1. The V gene's germline CDR1 is MNHEY and CDR2 SVGAGI. This CDR3 has 14 residues. Germline trimming cut 6 bases from V and 5 bases from J; bases unmatched to any gene: 9. This CDR3 reads CASSKRDRVTEAFF. The CDR3 coding sequence is TGTGCCAGCAGCAAACGGGACAGAGTTACTGAAGCTTTCTTT.

The rearrangement links TRBV27 to TRBJ1-2; TRBD1 aligns across 7 bases. CDR1 is MNHEY, CDR2 SMNVEV, per germline (reference sequence). This CDR3 region has 18 residues. J gave up 0 bases and V 0 bases, and 10 bases lay outside the gene matches. The CDR3 region has the DNA TGTGCCAGCAGTTTATCATATGGCGGAGGACAGGCTAACTATGGCTACACCTTC. Translation: CASSLSYGGGQANYGYTF.

The chain is built from TRBV10-3 and TRBJ2-7; a weak D match, TRBD2 (7 bases). V was cut by 8 bases and J by 4 bases, with 9 bases left in between. In germline, CDR1 is ENHRY, CDR2 SYGVKD. The CDR3 extends over 11 amino acids. The CDR3 here is CAIGGAYEQYF. In DNA form, the CDR3 reads TGTGCCATCGGGGGGGCATACGAGCAGTACTTC.

This chain joins TRBV9 and TRBJ2-5; D is possibly TRBD2 (5 bases). Looked up from germline, CDR1 is SGDLS and CDR2 is YYNGEE. The CDR3 has 15 residues. V was shortened by 0 bases and J by 3 bases, with 12 bases between the two germline ends. CDR3 loop: CASSVGQTNKETQYF. The CDR3 bases are TGTGCCAGCAGCGTAGGTCAGACTAATAAAGAGACCCAGTACTTC.

This chain connects TRBV27 to TRBJ2-7, with 10 bases aligning to TRBD2. The CDR3 consists of 16 residues. V gave up 5 bases and J gave up 6 bases; unmatched junction bases: 13. Germline CDR1 MNHEY, CDR2 SMNVEV (reference sequence). CDR3 in DNA: TGTGCCAGCAGTACCCCTTCAGCGGGAGGGCCCCTCGAGCAGTACTTC. Translation gives CASSTPSAGGPLEQYF.

The chain has TRBV27 and TRBJ1-2; 10 nucleotides match TRBD1. The germline V gene encodes CDR1 MNHEY and CDR2 SMNVEV (reference sequence). The CDR3 totals 13 residues. After removal of 3 bases from V and 8 bases from J, the junction contained 3 bases not matched to a gene. The CDR3: CASSFGTGEGYTF. The CDR3 coding sequence is TGTGCCAGCAGTTTTGGGACAGGGGAAGGCTACACCTTC.

The rearrangement joins TRBV7-9 to TRBJ1-5; D not resolved. V shed 0 bases and J shed 4 bases, with 4 bases lying between them. The CDR3 runs to 13 residues. CDR1 and CDR2 from the germline V gene are SEHNR and FQNEAQ (reference sequence). The DNA for the CDR3 is TGTGCCAGCAGCTTAGCGCCTAATCAGCCCCAGCATTTT. Amino acid sequence: CASSLAPNQPQHF.

The genes are TRBV19 and TRBJ2-7, with 11 bases lining up with TRBD1. CDR1 is LNHDA and CDR2 is SQIVND in the germline V gene (reference sequence). The CDR3 is made up of 14 amino acids. Trimming took 6 bases from V and 5 from J; bases not matched to a gene: 6. The CDR3 DNA reads TGTGCCAGTAGCCGGGACAGGGGGATCAACGAGCAGTACTTC. Its protein is CASSRDRGINEQYF. Full variable domain (remainder filled in from reference TRBV19 and TRBJ2-7): DGGITQSPKYLFRKEGQNVTLSCEQNLNHDAMYWYRQDPGQGLRLIYYSQIVNDFQKGDIAEGYSVSREKKESFPLTVTSAQKNPTAFYLCASSRDRGINEQYFGPGTRLTVT.

The rearrangement joins TRBV9 to TRBJ1-1, with D possibly TRBD1 on 5 matching bases. The CDR3 has 13 amino acids. V lost 7 bases, J lost 8 bases, and 18 bases lay in between. Germline-derived CDR1 and CDR2 are SGDLS and YYNGEE. Written as DNA, the CDR3 is TGTGCCAGCTCCAGGCGGGGGGAAGGCGAAGCTTTCTTT. Its translation is CASSRRGEGEAFF.

The chain links TRBV2 to TRBJ1-2; 9 positions match TRBD1. This CDR3 is built from 18 residues. V dropped 4 bases and J dropped 0; count of bases not matched to a gene: 12. Germline values: CDR1 SNHLY, CDR2 FYNNEI. CDR3 region: CASSVSPGTGNPNYGYTF. CDR3 DNA sequence: TGTGCCAGCAGTGTTAGCCCCGGGACAGGGAATCCTAACTATGGCTACACCTTC.

This clone was picked up one time. The chain uses TRBV5-1 and TRBJ2-1; 7 positions match TRBD2. The CDR3 spans 15 residues. With 1 base clipped from V and 6 bases from J, the junction kept 7 bases outside the gene matches. Germline V gene sequence: CDR1 SGHRS, CDR2 YFSETQ. CDR3 in DNA: TGCGCCAGCAGCTTGTTTAGGGAGGGACTCAATGAGCAGTTCTTC. This encodes CASSLFREGLNEQFF.

V is TRBV11-2 and J is TRBJ2-5; TRBD2 matches at 14 bases. The CDR3 consists of 16 residues. CDR1 and CDR2 from the germline V gene are SGHAT and FQNNGV. The ends lost 5 bases at V and 8 bases at J; junction bases unmatched: 10. In DNA form, the CDR3 reads TGTGCCAGCAGCGCGACTAGCGGGGGGGTTAAGAGAACCCAGTACTTC. Amino acid sequence: CASSATSGGVKRTQYF.

The rearrangement uses TRBV13 and TRBJ2-2; 7 bases are shared with TRBD1. J lost 6 bases, V lost 5 bases, and 6 bases had no gene match. Germline values: CDR1 PRHDT, CDR2 FYEKMQ (reference sequence). CDR3 length: 14 residues. The CDR3 reads CASSQQGSAGELFF. DNA of the CDR3: TGTGCCAGCAGCCAACAGGGGTCGGCCGGGGAGCTGTTTTTT.

The chain combines TRBV2 with TRBJ1-1; TRBD1 matches at 8 bases. From germline, CDR1 is SNHLY and CDR2 FYNNEI. This CDR3 contains 14 residues. V shed 5 bases and J 7 bases; nucleotides not matched to a gene: 9. The CDR3 is CASSLIPGGGEAFF. The CDR3 DNA reads TGTGCCAGCAGTTTAATACCAGGGGGCGGTGAAGCTTTCTTT. The full variable domain, in which reference TRBV2 and TRBJ1-1 provide the parts outside the CDR3, is EPEVTQTPSHQVTQMGQEVILRCVPISNHLYFYWYRQILGQKVEFLVSFYNNEISEKSEIFDDQFSVERPDGSNFTLKIRSTKLEDSAMYFCASSLIPGGGEAFFGQGTRLTVV.

The chain couples TRBV7-9 to TRBJ2-7; D might be TRBD1 or TRBD2, each matching 5 bases. The ends were cut back, 5 bases at V and 2 bases at J, with 10 bases in the middle. Germline V gene data show CDR1 as SEHNR and CDR2 as FQNEAQ (reference sequence). The CDR3 totals 13 residues. CDR3 sequence: CASSLRDPYEQYF. For the CDR3, the DNA is TGTGCCAGCAGCCTCCGGGACCCCTACGAGCAGTACTTC.

The V and J genes are TRBV7-7 and TRBJ2-7, with TRBD2 as a possible D gene (5 bases). CDR1 SSHAT and CDR2 FNYEAQ come from the germline V gene (reference sequence). The CDR3 has 13 amino acids. Deletions cut 1 base from V and 7 bases from J, with 11 bases between. CDR3 bases: TGTGCCAGCAGCTTAGAGGCGGGCAGGGAGCAGTACTTC. Its translation: CASSLEAGREQYF.

The rearrangement links TRBV15 to TRBJ1-1; D is ambiguous. Trimming left V 3 bases short and J 7 bases short, with 9 bases between. This CDR3 spans 12 amino acids. Germline V CDR1 and CDR2: LNHNV, YYDKDF (reference sequence). The CDR3 DNA reads TGTGCCACCAGCAGGGGCATTGGTGAAGCTTTCTTT. Translated, it gives CATSRGIGEAFF.